This T cell receptor beta chain was sequenced for a study of patients and donors after allogeneic stem cell transplantation. Germline V CDR1 and CDR2: SGHDN, FVKESK. This CDR3 has 17 amino acids. Germline trimming cut 1 base from V and 4 bases from J; bases unmatched to any gene: 7. A few counts support this clonotype. Using its own MiXCR run on the RT-PCR reads, TCRdb lists one record per CDR3 protein. Seen here are about a million distinct CDR3 sequences, around 17% observed once, and the top ten hold 5% to 6.5%. The sequence derives from a human donor who was either an allogeneic HSCT recipient or a stem cell or donor lymphocyte infusion donor (not recorded which). It is not recorded whose cells these are; they may come from a transplant donor. Source material: blood, either unsorted or a sorted T cell fraction (not recorded which). J is TRBJ2-1 and V is TRBV14, with 10 bases aligning to TRBD2. The CDR3 DNA follows: TGTGCCAGCAGCCAAGTCCTTAGCGGGGGGATATACAATGAGCAGTTCTTC. Residues: CASSQVLSGGIYNEQFF.